This passage covers 30 T cell receptor beta chains from one sample sequenced in a study of human T cells and chemical hapten exposure. Noted time point: healthy volunteer bleed at 6 weeks. Total RNA came from unfractionated whole blood. TCRdb fed the RACE reads into MiXCR, producing one record per CDR3 protein. The sample includes about 34,000 distinct CDR3 sequences, roughly 5% of them seen just once. Sequencing input: whole blood. These receptors all come from a human donor in good health. Some clones in this sample may be carry-over from other donors' samples.

This clonotype was seen repeatedly, ten times or more. The chain recombines TRBV29-1 with TRBJ1-1; tentatively, D is TRBD1 (5 bases). The germline gives CDR1 SQVTM, CDR2 ANQGSEA. This CDR3 is 15 amino acids long. Trimming pared 6 bases from V and 3 bases from J, leaving 20 bases between. The CDR3 is CSVTGTKGRDTEAFF. The CDR3 DNA reads TGCAGCGTCACCGGGACCAAGGGCAGAGACACTGAAGCTTTCTTT.

V is TRBV27 and J is TRBJ1-1; 7 bases map to TRBD1. The length of the CDR3 is 16 residues. Germline CDR1 and CDR2: MNHEY and SMNVEV (reference sequence). Trimming removed 5 bases from V and 6 bases from J; junction bases left unmatched: 15. The CDR3 protein is CASSPRQGDRGAEAFF. In DNA, the CDR3 is TGTGCCAGCAGTCCCAGACAGGGTGATAGAGGCGCTGAAGCTTTCTTT.

This clonotype was recorded many times. This sequence joins TRBV6-2 or TRBV6-3 and TRBJ1-5; D is perhaps TRBD1 (5 bases). The germline gives CDR1 MNHEY, CDR2 SVGEGT. The CDR3 spans 14 residues. Trimming removed 8 bases from V and 1 base from J, with 12 bases in between. In DNA, the CDR3 is TGTGCCAGCGAGGAAGACAGAAGCAATCAGCCCCAGCATTTT. Translation: CASEEDRSNQPQHF.

This clonotype came up many times. V is TRBV27 and J is TRBJ2-3, with D tentatively TRBD2 (6 bases). The CDR3 sequence is 16 residues long. CDR1 and CDR2 (germline): MNHEY, SMNVEV (reference sequence). V was shortened by 5 bases and J by 2 bases, with 17 bases between the two germline ends. The CDR3 DNA reads as TGTGCCAGCAGTCGGGTCAGCGGGTACCTCACAGATACGCAGTATTTT. The encoded protein is CASSRVSGYLTDTQYF.

This clonotype was counted between two and nine times. The rearrangement links TRBV12-3 or TRBV12-4 to TRBJ2-1; D uncertain. V was clipped by 2 bases and J by 4 bases, with 21 bases between them. The CDR3 contains 18 residues. CDR3 sequence: CASSLKGSLLTLYNEQFF. For the CDR3, the DNA is TGTGCCAGCAGTTTAAAAGGCAGCCTTCTTACGTTATACAATGAGCAGTTCTTC.

The V call is TRBV28, the J call TRBJ1-6, with D perhaps matching TRBD1 (6 bases). V was shortened by 2 bases and J by 7 bases, with 12 bases between the two germline ends. Germline CDR1 MDHEN, CDR2 SYDVKM. The CDR3 spans 15 residues. CDR3 in DNA: TGTGCCAGCAGTTTAAGGACAGCTCAAAATTCACCCCTCCACTTT. Amino acids: CASSLRTAQNSPLHF.

In this sample, this clonotype turned up many times. CDR3 bases: TGCAGTGCGCAGGGACAGGGGAGGACTTACAATGAGCAGTTCTTC. Protein product: CSAQGQGRTYNEQFF. This chain connects TRBV20-1 to TRBJ2-1; the match to TRBD1 covers 10 bases. The V segment lost 6 bases and the J segment 4 bases; nucleotides outside the gene matches: 9. From germline, CDR1 is DFQATT and CDR2 SNEGSKA (reference sequence). This CDR3 has 15 amino acids.

V is TRBV6-5 and J is TRBJ2-7, with 8 bases matching TRBD2. Germline CDR1 is MNHEY and CDR2 is SVGAGI. The CDR3 totals 14 residues. Trimming removed 7 bases from V and 2 bases from J; junction bases left unmatched: 7. The CDR3 DNA follows: TGTGCCAGCATGTCGGGAGGGGCTCCCTACGAGCAGTACTTC. Amino acid sequence: CASMSGGAPYEQYF.

Many counts were recorded for this clonotype. V usage is TRBV2 and J usage is TRBJ1-3; no reliable D call. V shed 7 bases and J shed 0 bases, with 13 bases lying between them. The CDR3 covers 15 residues. The germline V gene has CDR1 SNHLY and CDR2 FYNNEI. The CDR3 nucleotides are TGTGCCAGCACTCTCGAGGCCAACTCTGGAAACACCATATATTTT. Its translation: CASTLEANSGNTIYF.

This clonotype was found a few times. The rearrangement links TRBV20-1 to TRBJ2-1, with D possibly being TRBD2 (6 bases). CDR3 length equals 15 residues. CDR1 and CDR2 (germline): DFQATT, SNEGSKA (reference sequence). Trimming left V 3 bases short and J 0 bases short, with 12 bases between. The CDR3 loop reads CSARLRGSSYNEQFF. The CDR3, as DNA: TGCAGTGCTAGGCTTCGGGGGAGCTCCTACAATGAGCAGTTCTTC.

This clonotype was found many times. The chain recombines TRBV10-3 with TRBJ1-1, with D possibly TRBD1 on 5 matching bases. The CDR3 loop spans 15 amino acids. Trimming cost V 0 bases and J 3 bases, with 11 bases left between them. Germline V lookup: CDR1 ENHRY, CDR2 SYGVKD. CDR3 nucleotides: TGTGCCATCAGTGAGTCAGGCCGAGGGGACACTGAAGCTTTCTTT. This sequence encodes CAISESGRGDTEAFF.

As concerns this clonotype: Given a much more abundant clone one base away, this may be a read error. The chain has TRBV2 and TRBJ2-6; D call uncertain. CDR3 length: 14 amino acids. V was cut by 8 bases and J by 2 bases, with 10 bases left in between. Germline CDR1 and CDR2: SNHLY and FYNNEI. The chain's CDR3 is CASDLETGANVLTF. As DNA, the CDR3 is TGTGCCAGCGACTTGGAAACTGGGGCCAACGTCCTGACTTTC.

This clonotype was seen repeatedly, ten times or more. The V gene is TRBV20-1, the J gene TRBJ2-5, with TRBD2 matching over 10 bases. There are 15 residues in the CDR3. Trimming at V came to 1 base and at J to 6 bases, leaving 8 bases not matched to a gene. Germline V lookup: CDR1 DFQATT, CDR2 SNEGSKA (reference sequence). As DNA, the CDR3 is TGCAGTGCTAGAGCTACTAGCGGGGACTTGAAGACCCAGTACTTC. Its translation: CSARATSGDLKTQYF.

Ten or more counts support this clonotype. The CDR3 region is CASSQDFDSVNQPQHF. The CDR3 nucleotides are TGTGCCAGCAGCCAAGATTTCGACAGCGTAAATCAGCCCCAGCATTTT. The chain joins TRBV4-2 to TRBJ1-5; a weak D match, TRBD1 (5 bases). CDR1 is LGHNA and CDR2 is YNFKEQ in the germline V gene. V lost 0 bases and J lost 4, with 13 bases in between. The CDR3 contains 16 residues.

This clonotype was seen repeatedly, ten times or more. The genes are TRBV12-3 or TRBV12-4 and TRBJ1-1; perhaps TRBD1 as D (5 bases). The CDR3 length is 13 residues. Deletions cut 1 base from V and 2 bases from J, with 5 bases between. CDR3 in DNA: TGTGCCAGCAGTTTAGGGGACAACACTGAAGCTTTCTTT. Residues: CASSLGDNTEAFF.

This clonotype was seen many times. The chain is built from TRBV5-1 and TRBJ2-5, with 9 positions matching TRBD2. The CDR3 length is 17 residues. V lost 3 bases to trimming and J lost 0 bases; unmatched junction nucleotides: 9. The germline V gene has CDR1 SGHRS and CDR2 YFSETQ. DNA for the CDR3: TGCGCCAGCAGCTCCTTAGCGGGGGAGCTAAACCAAGAGACCCAGTACTTC. This codes for CASSSLAGELNQETQYF. Supplemented by reference TRBV5-1 and TRBJ2-5, the full variable domain reads KAGVTQTPRYLIKTRGQQVTLSCSPISGHRSVSWYQQTPGQGLQFLFEYFSETQRNKGNFPGRFSGRQFSNSRSEMNVSTLELGDSALYLCASSSLAGELNQETQYFGPGTRLLVL.

This clonotype was found a few times. The chain uses TRBV3-1 and TRBJ2-1; D assignment may be TRBD1 or TRBD2 (5 bases each). With 5 bases removed from V and 9 bases from J, the gap between germline ends came to 20 bases. This CDR3 comprises 15 residues. Germline values: CDR1 LGHDT, CDR2 YNNKEL (reference sequence). CDR3 nucleotide sequence: TGTGCCAGCAGCAAAGCCGGGGCTAGTCCGTCTGAGCAGTTCTTC. This encodes CASSKAGASPSEQFF.

This clonotype was recorded only once. V and J are TRBV12-3 or TRBV12-4 and TRBJ1-1; TRBD1 is a possible D gene (5 bases). V lost 5 bases and J 10 bases, leaving 17 bases between the germline ends. The CDR3 is 13 residues long. The CDR3 loop is CASSLKGVMGAFF. The DNA for the CDR3 is TGTGCCAGCAGTCTTAAAGGGGTAATGGGAGCTTTCTTT.

This clonotype appeared many times. The rearrangement joins TRBV7-6 to TRBJ2-1; TRBD2 matches at 8 bases. The CDR3 has 15 residues. The V gene end was trimmed by 2 bases and the J gene end by 5 bases; junction bases not matched to a gene: 5. Germline loops: CDR1 SGHVS, CDR2 FNYEAQ. The DNA for the CDR3 is TGTGCCAGCAGCTTACGGGGGGGCTCGGACAATGAGCAGTTCTTC. It is translated as CASSLRGGSDNEQFF.

The chain links TRBV12-3 or TRBV12-4 to TRBJ2-6; 9 nucleotides align to TRBD1. Unmatched junction bases numbered 7, after V lost 3 bases and J lost 4 bases. The length of the CDR3 is 17 residues. The CDR3 spells CASSFGTGSQGANVLTF. The CDR3 coding sequence is TGTGCCAGCAGTTTCGGGACAGGGTCACAGGGGGCCAACGTCCTGACTTTC.

This clonotype was found many times. The genes are TRBV7-2 and TRBJ1-1, with D perhaps TRBD1 (5 bases). Germline-derived CDR1 and CDR2 are SGHTA and FQGNSA. This CDR3 has 14 amino acids. The V end lost 4 bases, the J end lost 1 base, and 10 bases lay between the germline ends. CDR3 sequence: CASSSTAANTEAFF. The CDR3 DNA follows: TGTGCCAGCAGCTCGACAGCAGCGAACACTGAAGCTTTCTTT.

The chain has TRBV7-8 and TRBJ2-3, with D uncertain. The CDR3 extends over 14 amino acids. Germline V gene lookup returns CDR1 SGHVS and CDR2 FQNEAQ. V dropped 1 base and J dropped 1 base, with 6 bases sitting between them. CDR3 in DNA: TGTGCCAGCAGCTTAGGTGCGGGCACAGATACGCAGTATTTT. Translated, it gives CASSLGAGTDTQYF.

The chain is built from TRBV12-3 or TRBV12-4 and TRBJ1-1; possible D gene TRBD1, 5 bases. This CDR3 has 16 amino acids. The V end lost 6 bases, the J end lost 0 bases, and 17 bases lay between the germline ends. The CDR3 region is CASRSGGSLMNTEAFF. CDR3 DNA sequence: TGTGCCAGCAGATCGGGGGGGTCCTTAATGAACACTGAAGCTTTCTTT.

This clonotype has ten or more counts. V and J are TRBV12-3 or TRBV12-4 and TRBJ1-5; 9 positions match TRBD1. CDR3 size: 15 residues. Trimming at V came to 5 bases and at J to 1 base, leaving 3 bases not matched to a gene. The CDR3, as DNA: TGTGCCAGCAGTAACGGACAGGGGAGCAATCAGCCCCAGCATTTT. Protein product: CASSNGQGSNQPQHF.

This clonotype was detected ten times or more. The chain links TRBV7-9 to TRBJ2-3; D possibly corresponds to TRBD1 (6 bases). Germline-derived CDR1 and CDR2 are SEHNR and FQNEAQ (reference sequence). Trimming left V 3 bases short and J 4 bases short, with 14 bases between. CDR3 length: 15 residues. CDR3 sequence (DNA): TGTGCCAGCAGCTTTGGGGGCCCAGGGGCAGATACGCAGTATTTT. Translating it yields CASSFGGPGADTQYF.

This clonotype was counted at least ten times. This chain uses TRBV28 with TRBJ2-7; 9 positions agree with TRBD1. Losses at the gene ends were 4 bases for V and 5 bases for J; bases not matched to a gene: 6. The germline V gene has CDR1 MDHEN and CDR2 SYDVKM. There are 14 residues in the CDR3. In DNA form, the CDR3 reads TGTGCCAGCAGTTCGAGGGACAGGGAAGACGAGCAGTACTTC. Translation: CASSSRDREDEQYF.

This clonotype was observed many times. V gene TRBV5-1 combines with J gene TRBJ1-6, with D possibly being TRBD1 (6 bases). Trimming took off 0 bases at V and 9 bases at J, with 16 bases between the two ends. Germline CDR1 SGHRS, CDR2 YFSETQ. The CDR3 contains 16 residues. This CDR3 is CASSLVLQGEGSPLHF. The CDR3 DNA follows: TGCGCCAGCAGCTTGGTTTTACAGGGAGAGGGTTCACCCCTCCACTTT.

This clonotype was seen at least ten times. This rearrangement joins TRBV29-1 to TRBJ1-2; maybe TRBD1 (5 bases). CDR3 length: 14 residues. Germline V gene lookup returns CDR1 SQVTM and CDR2 ANQGSEA. V was clipped by 2 bases and J by 1 base, with 11 bases between them. The CDR3 DNA follows: TGCAGCGTTGAAAGGACACCCCTTAACTATGGCTACACCTTC. Its translation: CSVERTPLNYGYTF. The whole variable domain, remainder taken from reference TRBV29-1 and TRBJ1-2, is SAVISQKPSRDICQRGTSLTIQCQVDSQVTMMFWYRQQPGQSLTLIATANQGSEATYESGFVIDKFPISRPNLTFSTLTVSNMSPEDSSIYLCSVERTPLNYGYTFGSGTRLTVV.

This clonotype was found a few times. The chain employs TRBV4-3 and TRBJ2-7; D gene ambiguous. Germline CDR1 reads LGHNA; CDR2 reads YSLEER. Trimming took 0 bases from V and 2 from J, leaving 14 bases between them. The CDR3 has 16 residues. For the CDR3, the DNA is TGCGCCAGCAGCCAAGAACCCGCCGACGAAGCCTACGAGCAGTACTTC. The encoded protein is CASSQEPADEAYEQYF.

CDR3 bases: TGTGCCAGCAGCCAAGATTCGGGACAATCCCCCCGTGGCTACACCTTC. Protein: CASSQDSGQSPRGYTF. The rearrangement uses TRBV4-2 and TRBJ1-2; D possibly corresponds to TRBD1 (6 bases). The CDR3 has 16 residues. The V gene lost 0 bases and the J gene lost 7 bases, with 18 bases spanning the gap. Germline loops: CDR1 LGHNA, CDR2 YNFKEQ.